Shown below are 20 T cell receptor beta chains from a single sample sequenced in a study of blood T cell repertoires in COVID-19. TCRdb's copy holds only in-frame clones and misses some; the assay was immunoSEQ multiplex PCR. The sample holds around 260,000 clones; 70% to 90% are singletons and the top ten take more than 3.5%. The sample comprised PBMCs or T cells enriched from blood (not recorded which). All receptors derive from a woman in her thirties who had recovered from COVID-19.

Here the CDR3 reads CASSHLTGGNSPLHF. In DNA form, the CDR3 reads TGTGCCAGCAGCCACCTGACAGGGGGAAATTCACCCCTCCACTTT. V is TRBV7-9 and J is TRBJ1-6; 9 nucleotides align to TRBD1. Looked up from germline, CDR1 is SEHNR and CDR2 is FQNEAQ (reference sequence). The CDR3 runs 15 residues. V was pared by 5 bases and J by 7 bases, with 6 bases of the junction left unmatched. Full variable domain (outside the CDR3, taken from reference TRBV7-9 and TRBJ1-6): DTGVSQNPRHKITKRGQNVTFRCDPISEHNRLYWYRQTLGQGPEFLTYFQNEAQLEKSRLLSDRFSAERPKGSFSTLEIQRTEQGDSAMYLCASSHLTGGNSPLHFGNGTRLTVT.

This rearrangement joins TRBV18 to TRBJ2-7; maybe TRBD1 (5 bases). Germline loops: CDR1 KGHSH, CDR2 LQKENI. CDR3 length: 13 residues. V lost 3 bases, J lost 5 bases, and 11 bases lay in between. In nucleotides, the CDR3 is TGTGCCAGCTCACCGTCAGGGTCCCACGAGCAGTACTTC. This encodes CASSPSGSHEQYF. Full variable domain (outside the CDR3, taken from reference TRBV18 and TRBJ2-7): NAGVMQNPRHLVRRRGQEARLRCSPMKGHSHVYWYRQLPEEGLKFMVYLQKENIIDESGMPKERFSAEFPKEGPSILRIQQVVRGDSAAYFCASSPSGSHEQYFGPGTRLTVT.

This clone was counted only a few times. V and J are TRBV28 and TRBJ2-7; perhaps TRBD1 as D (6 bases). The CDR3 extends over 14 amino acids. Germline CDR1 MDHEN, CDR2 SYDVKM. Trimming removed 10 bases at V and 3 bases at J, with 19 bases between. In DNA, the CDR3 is TGTGCCACTACCACGTTCAGGGGTTTCTACGAGCAGTACTTC. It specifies CATTTFRGFYEQYF.

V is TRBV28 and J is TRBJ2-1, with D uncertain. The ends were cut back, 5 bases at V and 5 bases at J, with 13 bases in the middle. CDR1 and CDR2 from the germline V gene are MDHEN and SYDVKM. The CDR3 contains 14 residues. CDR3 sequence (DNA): TGTGCCAGCAGTATGTGGTGGCTTAACAATGAGCAGTTCTTC. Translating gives CASSMWWLNNEQFF.

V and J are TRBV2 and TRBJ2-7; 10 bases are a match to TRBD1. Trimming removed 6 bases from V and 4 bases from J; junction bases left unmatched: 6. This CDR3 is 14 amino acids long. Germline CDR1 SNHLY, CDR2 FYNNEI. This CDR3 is CASRTDRGLYEQYF. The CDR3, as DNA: TGTGCCAGCAGGACGGACAGGGGGTTATACGAGCAGTACTTC.

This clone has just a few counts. CDR3 bases: TGTGCCAGCAGTGATGGCAGAGCGAGGTGGAATTCACCCCTCCACTTT. Protein: CASSDGRARWNSPLHF. The V call is TRBV6-1, the J call TRBJ1-6, with D hard to call. Germline CDR1 reads MNHNS; CDR2 reads SASEGT. With 3 bases removed from V and 7 bases from J, the gap between germline ends came to 16 bases. This CDR3 has 16 residues.

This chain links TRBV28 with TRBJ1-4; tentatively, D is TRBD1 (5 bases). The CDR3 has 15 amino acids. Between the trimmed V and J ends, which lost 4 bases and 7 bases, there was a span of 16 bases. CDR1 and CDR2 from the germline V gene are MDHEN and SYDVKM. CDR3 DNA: TGTGCCAGCAGTTCAGGGTGGGGAATGGGTGAAAAACTGTTTTTT. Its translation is CASSSGWGMGEKLFF.

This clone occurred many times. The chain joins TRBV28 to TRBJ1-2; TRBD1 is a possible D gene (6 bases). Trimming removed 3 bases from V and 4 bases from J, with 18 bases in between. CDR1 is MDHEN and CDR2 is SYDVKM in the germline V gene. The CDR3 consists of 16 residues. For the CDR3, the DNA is TGTGCCAGCAGTTTCTCCCTCGCGGGGGGCGGCTATGGCTACACCTTC. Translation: CASSFSLAGGGYGYTF.

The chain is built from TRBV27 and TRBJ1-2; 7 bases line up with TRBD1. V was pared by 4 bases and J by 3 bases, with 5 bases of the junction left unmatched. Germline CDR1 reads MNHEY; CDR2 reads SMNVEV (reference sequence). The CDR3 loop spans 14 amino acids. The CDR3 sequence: CASSSGTAHYGYTF. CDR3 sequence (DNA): TGTGCCAGCAGTTCCGGGACAGCTCACTATGGCTACACCTTC.

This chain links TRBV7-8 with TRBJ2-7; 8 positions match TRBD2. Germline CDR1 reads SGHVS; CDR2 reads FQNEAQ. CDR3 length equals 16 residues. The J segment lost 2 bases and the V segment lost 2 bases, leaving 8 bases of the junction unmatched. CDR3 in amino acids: CASSLMQGGGTYEQYF. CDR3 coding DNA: TGTGCCAGCAGCTTAATGCAGGGCGGGGGGACCTACGAGCAGTACTTC.

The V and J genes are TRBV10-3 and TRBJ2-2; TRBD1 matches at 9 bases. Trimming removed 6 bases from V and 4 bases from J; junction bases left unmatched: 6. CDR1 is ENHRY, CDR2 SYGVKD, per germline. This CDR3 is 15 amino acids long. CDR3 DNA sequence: TGTGCCATCAGGCCCGGGACAGGGAGCACCGGGGAGCTGTTTTTT. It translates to CAIRPGTGSTGELFF.

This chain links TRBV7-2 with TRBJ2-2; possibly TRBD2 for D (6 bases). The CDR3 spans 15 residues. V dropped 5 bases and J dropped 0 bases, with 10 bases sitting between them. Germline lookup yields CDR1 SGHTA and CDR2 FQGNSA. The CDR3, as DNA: TGTGCCAGCAGCCGCGGGGTCTCGAACACCGGGGAGCTGTTTTTT. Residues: CASSRGVSNTGELFF.

The CDR3 nucleotides are TGCGCCAGCAGTGAATTCTATCCGGGCCCTAGAGGGTACGAGCAGTACTTC. This translates into CASSEFYPGPRGYEQYF. V gene TRBV10-1 combines with J gene TRBJ2-7; perhaps TRBD2 as D (5 bases). Per the germline V gene, CDR1 is WNHNN and CDR2 is SYGVQD (reference sequence). The CDR3 sequence is 17 residues long. Between the trimmed V and J ends, which lost 3 bases and 4 bases, there was a span of 22 bases.

The DNA for the CDR3 is TGTGCCAGCTCACCCATGAGCTCCTATAATTCACCCCTCCACTTT. It is translated as CASSPMSSYNSPLHF. This sequence joins TRBV18 and TRBJ1-6; no definite D call. The CDR3 contains 15 residues. Germline CDR1 and CDR2: KGHSH and LQKENI. Trimming removed 3 bases from V and 0 bases from J, with 6 bases in between.

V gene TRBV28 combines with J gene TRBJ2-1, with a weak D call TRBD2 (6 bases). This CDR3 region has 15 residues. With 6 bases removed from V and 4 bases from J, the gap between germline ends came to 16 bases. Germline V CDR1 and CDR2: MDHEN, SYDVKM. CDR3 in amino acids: CASRPAGLAYNEQFF. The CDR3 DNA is TGTGCCAGCAGGCCGGCGGGACTGGCATACAATGAGCAGTTCTTC.

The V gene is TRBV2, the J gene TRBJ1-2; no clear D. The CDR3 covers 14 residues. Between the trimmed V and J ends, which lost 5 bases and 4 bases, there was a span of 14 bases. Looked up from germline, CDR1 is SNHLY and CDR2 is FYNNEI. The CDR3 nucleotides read TGTGCCAGCAGTCATGAAATTAACAGCTATGGCTACACCTTC. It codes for CASSHEINSYGYTF.

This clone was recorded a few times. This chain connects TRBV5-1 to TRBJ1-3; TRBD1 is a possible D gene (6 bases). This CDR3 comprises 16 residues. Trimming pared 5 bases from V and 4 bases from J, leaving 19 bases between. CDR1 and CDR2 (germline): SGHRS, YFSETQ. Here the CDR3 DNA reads TGCGCCAGCAGTGCAACGCCAGGGGCTTGGGGAAACACCATATATTTT. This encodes CASSATPGAWGNTIYF.

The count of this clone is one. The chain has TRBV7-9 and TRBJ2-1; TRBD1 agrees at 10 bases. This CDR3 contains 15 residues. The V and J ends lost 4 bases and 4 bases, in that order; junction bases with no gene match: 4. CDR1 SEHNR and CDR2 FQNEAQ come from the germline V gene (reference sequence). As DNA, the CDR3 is TGTGCCAGCAGCTCGGGACAGGGGTTATACAATGAGCAGTTCTTC. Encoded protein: CASSSGQGLYNEQFF. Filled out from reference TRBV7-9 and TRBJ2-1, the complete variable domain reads DTGVSQNPRHKITKRGQNVTFRCDPISEHNRLYWYRQTLGQGPEFLTYFQNEAQLEKSRLLSDRFSAERPKGSFSTLEIQRTEQGDSAMYLCASSSGQGLYNEQFFGPGTRLTVL.

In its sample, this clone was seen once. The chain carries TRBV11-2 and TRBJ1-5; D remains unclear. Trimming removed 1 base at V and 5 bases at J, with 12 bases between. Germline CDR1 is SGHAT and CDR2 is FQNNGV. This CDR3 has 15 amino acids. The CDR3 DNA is TGTGCCAGCAGCTTAGTCGCCGGAGCCGATCAGCCCCAGCATTTT. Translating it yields CASSLVAGADQPQHF.

Here the CDR3 DNA reads TGTGCCAGCAGTCCCCAGGGACAGGGAAGCAATCAGCCCCAGCATTTT. Its translation: CASSPQGQGSNQPQHF. V usage is TRBV28 and J usage is TRBJ1-5; 9 bases fit TRBD1. V gave up 5 bases and J gave up 1 base; unmatched junction bases: 6. Germline V CDR1 and CDR2: MDHEN, SYDVKM. The CDR3 extends over 16 amino acids.